In this sample, the clone carrying this T cell receptor beta chain turned up a few times. Its target is unknown. This sample is part of a study of blood T cells in healthy people across ages. Whole-study findings and limits: CMV status of donors was unknown, possibly confounding expanded clonotype changes. Estimated diversity, derived from one million T cells, was regarded as an underestimate.

The length of the CDR3 is 14 residues. V lost 0 bases and J 6 bases, leaving 8 bases between the germline ends. Germline lookup yields CDR1 MNHEY and CDR2 SVGAGI. It was with a sample-barcoded 5' primer and a J-beta primer mix that a second PCR of roughly 7 to 12 cycles was run. Unique molecular identifiers of 12 random nucleotides labeled each cDNA. TCRdb recomputed calls from the 5' RACE reads with MiXCR, one row per CDR3 protein. The repertoire includes approximately 1,700,000 distinct CDR3 sequences, roughly two fifths of them detected once, and around 23% sits in the top ten. The TCR originated in a human donor in good health. The sample was blood. The J gene is TRBJ2-2, the V gene TRBV6-5, with D perhaps TRBD1 or TRBD2 (5 bases each). CDR3 sequence (DNA): TGTGCCAGCAGTTACTCCCGGGACGCCGGGGAGCTGTTTTTT. Its translation: CASSYSRDAGELFF.